This entry lists 32 T cell receptor beta chains sequenced from one sample in a study of blood T cell repertoires in COVID-19. Sequencing was performed with immunoSEQ multiplex PCR; in TCRdb, only in-frame clones are kept and a portion is missing. The sample has roughly 200,000 clones, approximately 86% seen once. The sequenced sample was PBMCs or T cells enriched from blood (not recorded which). These receptors were taken from a woman in her twenties or thirties who had been exposed to COVID-19.

The chain joins TRBV28 to TRBJ2-7; D ambiguous. Germline V gene data show CDR1 as MDHEN and CDR2 as SYDVKM. Deletions cut 3 bases from V and 6 bases from J, with 15 bases between. The CDR3 runs to 14 residues. This CDR3 reads CASSLVHNTGEQYF. The CDR3 nucleotides read TGTGCCAGCAGTTTGGTACACAATACGGGCGAGCAGTACTTC.

The rearrangement links TRBV30 to TRBJ1-6; D not resolved. CDR1 GTSNPN and CDR2 SVGIG come from the germline V gene (reference sequence). CDR3 length: 15 residues. The V end was cut by 3 bases, the J end by 7 bases, with 16 bases between. This CDR3 is CAWRFGGLGNSPLHF. The CDR3 DNA reads as TGTGCCTGGAGATTTGGAGGACTCGGAAATTCACCCCTCCACTTT. Full variable domain (outside the CDR3, taken from reference TRBV30 and TRBJ1-6): SQTIHQWPATLVQPVGSPLSLECTVEGTSNPNLYWYRQAAGRGLQLLFYSVGIGQISSEVPQNLSASRPQDRQFILSSKKLLLSDSGFYLCAWRFGGLGNSPLHFGNGTRLTVT.

This clone has only a few counts. The V call is TRBV30, the J call TRBJ1-2; D is ambiguous. CDR1 is GTSNPN and CDR2 is SVGIG in the germline V gene (reference sequence). Trimming took 4 bases from V and 7 from J, leaving 13 bases between them. The CDR3 is 12 amino acids. CDR3 amino acids: CAWNDRYSGYTF. The CDR3 bases are TGTGCCTGGAATGATCGGTATTCTGGCTACACCTTC.

The rearrangement links TRBV6-5 to TRBJ1-6; 7 bases map to TRBD1. In germline, CDR1 is MNHEY, CDR2 SVGAGI. The CDR3 runs 12 residues. The junction had 2 bases not matched to a gene; V was cut back by 6 bases and J by 9 bases. CDR3 region: CASRRQGSPLHF. CDR3 DNA: TGTGCCAGCAGACGACAGGGTTCACCCCTCCACTTT.

This clone was observed once. The chain carries TRBV5-1 and TRBJ1-2; D is possibly TRBD1 (5 bases). Germline V gene sequence: CDR1 SGHRS, CDR2 YFSETQ. This CDR3 comprises 15 residues. Trimming shortened V by 4 bases and J by 1 base, and 14 bases separated the two germline ends. The CDR3 spells CASSIGQFDNYGYTF. The CDR3 DNA follows: TGCGCCAGCAGCATTGGACAATTCGATAACTATGGCTACACCTTC. The full variable domain, its missing parts supplied by reference TRBV5-1 and TRBJ1-2, is KAGVTQTPRYLIKTRGQQVTLSCSPISGHRSVSWYQQTPGQGLQFLFEYFSETQRNKGNFPGRFSGRQFSNSRSEMNVSTLELGDSALYLCASSIGQFDNYGYTFGSGTRLTVV.

The chain joins TRBV3-1 (or the pseudogene TRBV3-2) to TRBJ1-2; 9 bases are a match to TRBD1. Germline trimming cut 3 bases from V and 5 bases from J; bases unmatched to any gene: 1. Germline lookup yields CDR1 LGHDT and CDR2 YNNKEL (reference sequence). The CDR3 length is 13 residues. The CDR3 nucleotides are TGTGCCAGCAGCCAGACAGGGGGGTATGGCTACACCTTC. It is translated as CASSQTGGYGYTF.

The chain joins TRBV7-9 to TRBJ2-1; 9 nucleotides agree with TRBD2. The CDR3 covers 14 residues. Germline CDR1 SEHNR, CDR2 FQNEAQ (reference sequence). The trim removed 6 bases at V and 6 bases at J, leaving 6 bases unmatched. In nucleotides, the CDR3 is TGTGCCAGCAGTTTTAGCGGGGGCGGCAATGAGCAGTTCTTC. This encodes CASSFSGGGNEQFF.

The chain uses TRBV30 and TRBJ1-2; TRBD1 matches at 9 bases. The V segment lost 3 bases and the J segment 2 bases; nucleotides outside the gene matches: 4. This CDR3 spans 14 amino acids. Germline V gives CDR1 GTSNPN, CDR2 SVGIG (reference sequence). The CDR3 DNA follows: TGTGCCTGGAGGGCCGGGACAGGGAACTATGGCTACACCTTC. Translation gives CAWRAGTGNYGYTF. Full variable domain (outside the CDR3, taken from reference TRBV30 and TRBJ1-2): SQTIHQWPATLVQPVGSPLSLECTVEGTSNPNLYWYRQAAGRGLQLLFYSVGIGQISSEVPQNLSASRPQDRQFILSSKKLLLSDSGFYLCAWRAGTGNYGYTFGSGTRLTVV.

This chain links TRBV10-1 with TRBJ2-7; D possibly corresponds to TRBD1 (5 bases). V dropped 2 bases and J dropped 6 bases, with 14 bases sitting between them. CDR3 size: 14 residues. Germline lookup yields CDR1 WNHNN and CDR2 SYGVQD (reference sequence). CDR3 amino acids: CASSETGAATEQYF. CDR3 nucleotide sequence: TGCGCCAGCAGTGAGACAGGAGCCGCTACCGAGCAGTACTTC.

The chain has TRBV5-1 and TRBJ1-1; TRBD1 aligns across 10 bases. The CDR3 is made up of 15 amino acids. The V and J ends lost 3 bases and 4 bases, in that order; junction bases with no gene match: 6. From germline, CDR1 is SGHRS and CDR2 YFSETQ. Here the CDR3 reads CASSSDRGEGTEAFF. The CDR3 nucleotides are TGCGCCAGCAGCTCGGACAGGGGGGAAGGCACTGAAGCTTTCTTT.

This rearrangement joins TRBV5-1 to TRBJ2-3, with D perhaps matching TRBD2 (7 bases). The V end was cut by 0 bases, the J end by 1 base, with 15 bases between. In germline, CDR1 is SGHRS, CDR2 YFSETQ. The CDR3 is 17 amino acids. The CDR3 loop reads CASSLGLGGARTDTQYF. The CDR3 nucleotides read TGCGCCAGCAGCTTGGGGTTAGGGGGGGCCCGCACAGATACGCAGTATTTT.

The chain has TRBV9 and TRBJ1-2; 8 bases agree with TRBD1. V lost 4 bases, J lost 8 bases, and 10 bases stayed unmatched. The germline V gene has CDR1 SGDLS and CDR2 YYNGEE. The CDR3 loop spans 14 amino acids. CDR3 in DNA: TGTGCCAGCAGCACCCCGGGACAGGCACGAGGCTACACCTTC. This encodes CASSTPGQARGYTF.

The DNA for the CDR3 is TGTGCCAGCAGTTACGGGACAGGACCCACCGGGGAGCTGTTTTTT. It encodes CASSYGTGPTGELFF. The chain carries TRBV6-5 and TRBJ2-2; 8 nucleotides align to TRBD1. The V segment lost 2 bases and the J segment 4 bases; nucleotides outside the gene matches: 3. This CDR3 comprises 15 residues. CDR1 and CDR2 from the germline V gene are MNHEY and SVGAGI.

The chain joins TRBV2 to TRBJ2-3; 9 nucleotides match TRBD1. Trimming cost V 6 bases and J 1 base; bases outside gene matches: 11. The CDR3 spans 17 residues. CDR1 is SNHLY, CDR2 FYNNEI, per germline. The CDR3 sequence is CASSGVQDRGRTDTQYF. Here the CDR3 DNA reads TGTGCCAGCAGCGGAGTACAGGACAGGGGTCGCACAGATACGCAGTATTTT.

The rearrangement uses TRBV2 and TRBJ1-2; D not certain. Germline V gives CDR1 SNHLY, CDR2 FYNNEI. V was clipped by 4 bases and J by 6 bases, with 12 bases between them. CDR3 length: 13 amino acids. CDR3 residues: CASSVTVTDGYTF. The CDR3 DNA is TGTGCCAGCAGTGTCACAGTTACCGATGGCTACACCTTC.

The V gene is TRBV11-2, the J gene TRBJ2-1; D is uncertain. Trimming took 5 bases from V and 11 from J, leaving 13 bases between them. The CDR3 contains 12 residues. Germline V gene data show CDR1 as SGHAT and CDR2 as FQNNGV. CDR3 sequence reads: CASSQDWQKQFF. The CDR3 DNA follows: TGTGCCAGCAGCCAAGACTGGCAAAAGCAGTTCTTC.

The V and J genes are TRBV19 and TRBJ1-6; D call uncertain. The V gene's germline CDR1 is LNHDA and CDR2 SQIVND (reference sequence). The CDR3 has 15 residues. V dropped 7 bases and J dropped 0 bases, with 10 bases sitting between them. The CDR3: CASKELSSYNSPLHF. In DNA, the CDR3 is TGTGCCAGTAAAGAGTTGAGCTCCTATAATTCACCCCTCCACTTT.

CDR3 DNA sequence: TGTGCCAGTAGACAGGACTCCTACGAGCAGTACTTC. Protein sequence: CASRQDSYEQYF. The rearrangement joins TRBV19 to TRBJ2-7, with D possibly TRBD1 on 5 matching bases. The CDR3 is made up of 12 amino acids. Germline assignment: CDR1 LNHDA and CDR2 SQIVND (reference sequence). V lost 6 bases, J lost 0 bases, and 6 bases lay in between.

This clone turned up a few times. The V call is TRBV18, the J call TRBJ1-3; D is unresolved. V was pared by 10 bases and J by 0 bases, with 10 bases between. Germline lookup yields CDR1 KGHSH and CDR2 LQKENI. The CDR3 totals 13 residues. The CDR3 protein is CANGQDSGNTIYF. In DNA, the CDR3 is TGTGCCAATGGCCAGGACTCTGGAAACACCATATATTTT.

The chain uses TRBV5-8 and TRBJ1-6, with 7 bases identical to TRBD1. The J segment lost 10 bases and the V segment lost 0 bases, leaving 13 bases of the junction unmatched. CDR3 length: 17 amino acids. The germline CDR1 and CDR2 sequences are SGHTS and YDEGEE. As DNA, the CDR3 is TGTGCCAGCAGCTTGGCGAAGGGACCCGGGACAGCGTCACCCCTCCACTTT. Amino acid sequence: CASSLAKGPGTASPLHF.

The V and J genes are TRBV5-1 and TRBJ2-2; the D is unclear. The V end was cut by 7 bases, the J end by 2 bases, with 24 bases between. The germline V gene has CDR1 SGHRS and CDR2 YFSETQ. The CDR3 spans 18 residues. The CDR3 DNA follows: TGCGCCAGCTCAGGATTCAGTGCCTCCTCTATCAACACCGGGGAGCTGTTTTTT. Its translation: CASSGFSASSINTGELFF.

The chain is built from TRBV7-9 and TRBJ1-6; 11 bases line up with TRBD1. The V gene's germline CDR1 is SEHNR and CDR2 FQNEAQ (reference sequence). The CDR3 runs to 15 residues. V dropped 1 base and J dropped 9; count of bases not matched to a gene: 2. Here the CDR3 DNA reads TGTGCCAGCAGCTTAGTTGGGACAGGGGGTTCACCCCTCCACTTT. Translation: CASSLVGTGGSPLHF. Full variable domain (outside the CDR3, taken from reference TRBV7-9 and TRBJ1-6): DTGVSQNPRHKITKRGQNVTFRCDPISEHNRLYWYRQTLGQGPEFLTYFQNEAQLEKSRLLSDRFSAERPKGSFSTLEIQRTEQGDSAMYLCASSLVGTGGSPLHFGNGTRLTVT.

The chain recombines TRBV20-1 with TRBJ2-7; 7 nucleotides align to TRBD2. Germline CDR1 DFQATT, CDR2 SNEGSKA (reference sequence). This CDR3 comprises 14 residues. V was pared by 3 bases and J by 3 bases, with 8 bases of the junction left unmatched. CDR3 bases: TGCAGTGCTAGTACGGGGCGGGGGATCTACGAGCAGTACTTC. This codes for CSASTGRGIYEQYF.

J is TRBJ2-7 and V is TRBV18, with TRBD1 matching over 7 bases. The J segment lost 6 bases and the V segment lost 6 bases, leaving 5 bases of the junction unmatched. Germline CDR1 is KGHSH and CDR2 is LQKENI. CDR3 length: 12 residues. The CDR3 region is CASSRDRVEQYF. DNA of the CDR3: TGTGCCAGCTCCCGCGACAGGGTCGAGCAGTACTTC.

The V gene is TRBV11-2, the J gene TRBJ1-2; D unresolved. The CDR3 covers 14 residues. Germline V gene sequence: CDR1 SGHAT, CDR2 FQNNGV. V shed 0 bases and J shed 8 bases, with 13 bases lying between them. DNA of the CDR3: TGTGCCAGCAGCTTAGATAGGAGCTCCGGGGGCTACACCTTC. Translating it yields CASSLDRSSGGYTF.

This clone showed up just once. The V call is TRBV10-3, the J call TRBJ1-3, with D perhaps TRBD1 (6 bases). Germline-derived CDR1 and CDR2 are ENHRY and SYGVKD. The CDR3 is 13 amino acids. Here the CDR3 DNA reads TGTGCATGTGGGGGGGCCGCTGGAAACACCATATATTTT. Its protein is CACGGAAGNTIYF.

The genes are TRBV5-1 and TRBJ1-5; the match to TRBD1 covers 8 bases. V dropped 1 base and J dropped 0; count of bases not matched to a gene: 9. Germline CDR1 reads SGHRS; CDR2 reads YFSETQ. This CDR3 has 18 residues. In nucleotides, the CDR3 is TGCGCCAGCAGCTTGTGGGTACAGGGGGGAAATAGCAATCAGCCCCAGCATTTT. Translating it yields CASSLWVQGGNSNQPQHF.

The chain combines TRBV20-1 with TRBJ2-3, with TRBD1 as a possible D gene (5 bases). The CDR3 is made up of 14 amino acids. Trimming shortened V by 3 bases and J by 6 bases, and 16 bases separated the two germline ends. Per germline, CDR1 DFQATT and CDR2 SNEGSKA (reference sequence). CDR3 protein: CSASEDRAYDTQYF. As DNA, the CDR3 is TGCAGTGCTAGTGAAGACAGAGCCTACGATACGCAGTATTTT.

The rearrangement uses TRBV18 and TRBJ1-5; D gene ambiguous. CDR1 is KGHSH, CDR2 LQKENI, per germline. The CDR3 consists of 14 residues. The ends were cut back, 3 bases at V and 5 bases at J, with 11 bases in the middle. The CDR3 bases are TGTGCCAGCTCACCCGGGTCAGAGGATCAGCCCCAGCATTTT. Its translation is CASSPGSEDQPQHF. Complete variable domain (other parts from reference TRBV18 and TRBJ1-5): NAGVMQNPRHLVRRRGQEARLRCSPMKGHSHVYWYRQLPEEGLKFMVYLQKENIIDESGMPKERFSAEFPKEGPSILRIQQVVRGDSAAYFCASSPGSEDQPQHFGDGTRLSIL.

The chain recombines TRBV19 with TRBJ1-2; the D is unclear. Trimming pared 6 bases from V and 5 bases from J, leaving 7 bases between. The CDR3 sequence is 11 residues long. Per germline, CDR1 LNHDA and CDR2 SQIVND (reference sequence). The CDR3, as DNA: TGTGCCAGTAGCGAGCGATATGGCTACACCTTC. It is translated as CASSERYGYTF.

The chain employs TRBV10-2 and TRBJ2-3, with D possibly matching TRBD1 (6 bases). The CDR3 spans 17 residues. Trimming removed 0 bases from V and 3 bases from J, with 16 bases in between. The germline CDR1 and CDR2 sequences are WSHSY and SAAADI. The DNA of the CDR3 is TGCGCCAGCAGTGAGTCGGGGTGGGGGCGTAAGACAGATACGCAGTATTTT. Encoded protein: CASSESGWGRKTDTQYF.

J is TRBJ1-2 and V is TRBV2, with 9 bases that match TRBD1. The CDR3 spans 15 residues. The germline gives CDR1 SNHLY, CDR2 FYNNEI. Trimming at V came to 0 bases and at J to 6 bases, leaving 5 bases not matched to a gene. The CDR3 DNA follows: TGTGCCAGCAGTGAAGCGATACAGGGGGCGGATGGCTACACCTTC. This translates into CASSEAIQGADGYTF.